The present TCR beta chain was sequenced within a study of glioma-infiltrating T cells after dendritic cell vaccination. Whole-study context: Patients received autologous tumor lysate-pulsed dendritic cell vaccination between about 2003 and 2013. Autologous tumor lysate was loaded overnight onto monocyte-derived dendritic cells grown less than 8 days with IL-4 and GM-CSF. Whole-study findings and limits: Survival was not directly related to TCR clonality in these patients.

Clones were sequenced by immunoSEQ multiplex PCR, and TCRdb holds only the in-frame ones, with some missing. The profile shows 95,000 to 110,000 clones, approximately 80% of them singletons. V was clipped by 3 bases and J by 1 base, with 10 bases between them. CDR3 size: 15 residues. Germline-derived CDR1 and CDR2 are MNHEY and SVGAGI. This clone was detected only once. Its antigen is as yet unknown. This sequence was found in a human donor with glioblastoma. The sequences come from blood, collected before dendritic cell vaccination. The chain uses TRBV6-5 and TRBJ2-4; a weak D match, TRBD2 (6 bases). CDR3 residues: CASSYRLAAKNIQYF. DNA for the CDR3: TGTGCCAGCAGTTATAGGCTAGCGGCCAAAAACATTCAGTACTTC.